This T cell receptor (beta chain) was identified during a study of shared clonotypes between healthy human individuals. Concerning this clone itself: Its antigen is not identified.

TCRdb's table, derived via immunoSEQ multiplex PCR, lists solely in-frame clones and lacks some. The sample carries nearly 1,000,000 clones, roughly 72% recorded once. V dropped 7 bases and J dropped 4; count of bases not matched to a gene: 7. Germline V CDR1 and CDR2: MNHNY, SVGAGI (reference sequence). The CDR3 is made up of 14 amino acids. Study outcomes and limitations: The represented genetic and exposure-history diversity was limited by the small number of donors.

Negatively enriched CD4+ T cells were divided by CD45RA into naive and memory. The clonotype comes from a man younger than 30 in good health. Sequencing was done on a sample of memory CD4+ T cells sorted from blood. The subset here: CD45RA-negative fraction. The chain employs TRBV6-6 and TRBJ1-5, with 7 bases lining up with TRBD1. DNA of the CDR3: TGTGCCAGCAATAGGGACAGTATTAATCAGCCCCAGCATTTT. Translated, it gives CASNRDSINQPQHF.